What follows are 22 T cell receptor beta chains derived from one specimen sequenced in a study of lymphopenia after photon versus proton radiotherapy. Sequencing used immunoSEQ multiplex PCR; TCRdb keeps in-frame clones, though not all of them. The sample holds around 26,000 clones, roughly 80% seen once. This sample comprised peripheral blood, obtained from a patient treated with proton-based radiotherapy. All receptors come from a woman aged 70-85 years with pancreatic cancer.

The chain joins TRBV5-4 to TRBJ2-2; 11 bases match TRBD2. The V gene's germline CDR1 is SGHNT and CDR2 YYREEE (reference sequence). The CDR3 has 15 residues. V shed 5 bases and J 0 bases; nucleotides not matched to a gene: 0. This CDR3 is CASRTSGTNTGELFF. CDR3 sequence (DNA): TGTGCCAGCAGGACTAGCGGGACGAACACCGGGGAGCTGTTTTTT.

The chain employs TRBV4-2 and TRBJ2-2; D may be TRBD1 (5 bases). Deletions cut 2 bases from V and 0 bases from J, with 10 bases between. The CDR3 totals 16 residues. Germline CDR1 LGHNA, CDR2 YNFKEQ. CDR3 residues: CASSQPRATNTGELFF. CDR3 sequence (DNA): TGTGCCAGCAGCCAACCCAGGGCCACGAACACCGGGGAGCTGTTTTTT.

The gene calls are TRBV25-1 and TRBJ1-5; a possible D gene is TRBD1 (5 bases). V was trimmed by 3 bases and J by 3 bases, leaving 18 bases between them. The CDR3 is 17 residues long. Germline V lookup: CDR1 MGHDK, CDR2 SYGVNS. CDR3 residues: CASSDGHAGFSNQPQHF. As DNA, the CDR3 is TGTGCCAGCAGTGATGGACACGCAGGGTTTTCCAATCAGCCCCAGCATTTT.

The V call is TRBV6-1, the J call TRBJ2-7; 11 bases map to TRBD2. CDR1 is MNHNS and CDR2 is SASEGT in the germline V gene. CDR3 length equals 13 residues. With V trimmed by 5 bases and J by 12 bases, 9 bases remained unmatched. This chain's CDR3 is CASSPGLAVALYF. DNA for the CDR3: TGTGCCAGCAGTCCGGGACTAGCGGTTGCGTTGTACTTC.

The V gene is TRBV18, the J gene TRBJ2-5; 8 bases line up with TRBD2. Germline lookup yields CDR1 KGHSH and CDR2 LQKENI. CDR3 length: 16 amino acids. The J segment lost 1 base and the V segment lost 2 bases, leaving 6 bases of the junction unmatched. CDR3 DNA sequence: TGTGCCAGCTCACCAACCTCGGGGGGGTTCCAAGAGACCCAGTACTTC. Residues: CASSPTSGGFQETQYF.

This chain links TRBV18 with TRBJ2-7; D call uncertain. The CDR3 contains 13 residues. The germline V gene encodes CDR1 KGHSH and CDR2 LQKENI. Trimming cost V 5 bases and J 7 bases, with 15 bases left between them. CDR3 coding DNA: TGTGCCAGCTCAGGTTCGGGCAGCTCGGAGCAGTACTTC. Amino acid sequence: CASSGSGSSEQYF.

The chain employs TRBV11-3 and TRBJ1-1, with 7 bases that match TRBD1. The CDR3 contains 14 residues. Germline V gives CDR1 SGHNT, CDR2 YENEEA. V gave up 7 bases and J gave up 2 bases; unmatched junction bases: 7. The CDR3 bases are TGTGCCAGCAATTTCCGGGACAGAAACACTGAAGCTTTCTTT. Translating it yields CASNFRDRNTEAFF.

The chain has TRBV6-1 and TRBJ2-7; D is ambiguous. There are 13 residues in the CDR3. Per germline, CDR1 MNHNS and CDR2 SASEGT. The germline V and J ends were trimmed by 4 bases and 1 base, with 8 bases remaining between them. CDR3 amino acids: CASSVGNSYEQYF. The CDR3 DNA sequence: TGTGCCAGCAGTGTGGGGAATTCCTACGAGCAGTACTTC.

This sequence joins TRBV5-1 and TRBJ2-1; either TRBD1 or TRBD2 may fit D (6 bases each). There are 16 residues in the CDR3. The germline CDR1 and CDR2 sequences are SGHRS and YFSETQ. V lost 1 base to trimming and J lost 5 bases, with 16 bases between them. The CDR3 loop reads CASSLYGGGPNNEQFF. The CDR3 coding sequence is TGCGCCAGCAGCTTGTATGGTGGGGGGCCGAACAATGAGCAGTTCTTC.

The rearrangement joins TRBV6-1 to TRBJ2-4; maybe TRBD2 (5 bases). CDR1 and CDR2 from the germline V gene are MNHNS and SASEGT. The CDR3 spans 13 residues. V lost 5 bases to trimming and J lost 5 bases, with 10 bases between them. The DNA of the CDR3 is TGTGCCAGCAGTATTACAGCGGAAAACATTCAGTACTTC. Translation gives CASSITAENIQYF.

This chain links TRBV4-3 with TRBJ2-5; possibly TRBD2 for D (6 bases). CDR3 length: 18 residues. Germline CDR1 reads LGHNA; CDR2 reads YSLEER. V shed 0 bases and J shed 1 base, with 18 bases lying between them. The CDR3 DNA reads TGCGCCAGCAGCCAAGATTGGGCGGTAGCGGTTGGCCAAGAGACCCAGTACTTC. Its translation: CASSQDWAVAVGQETQYF.

This chain links TRBV4-1 with TRBJ2-2, with 9 positions matching TRBD2. This CDR3 spans 16 amino acids. The V and J ends lost 3 bases and 0 bases, in that order; junction bases with no gene match: 2. CDR1 is MGHRA, CDR2 YSYEKL, per germline. The CDR3 region is CASSQRLAANTGELFF. Here the CDR3 DNA reads TGCGCCAGCAGCCAGAGACTAGCGGCGAACACCGGGGAGCTGTTTTTT.

Relative to its sample, this clone is medium-sized (0.01 to 0.1%). The rearrangement uses TRBV29-1 and TRBJ1-2; D is possibly TRBD1 (5 bases). Germline V gene lookup returns CDR1 SQVTM and CDR2 ANQGSEA. Trimming left V 4 bases short and J 8 bases short, with 11 bases between. This CDR3 region has 11 residues. The CDR3 protein is CSVAGPRGYTF. CDR3 DNA: TGCAGCGTTGCAGGGCCTCGCGGCTACACCTTC.

The chain joins TRBV6-5 to TRBJ1-3; the D is unclear. V was cut by 5 bases and J by 2 bases, with 10 bases left in between. Germline CDR1 is MNHEY and CDR2 is SVGAGI. The CDR3 is 14 amino acids. CDR3 nucleotides: TGTGCCAGCAGTCCCGAGAGGACTGGAAACACCATATATTTT. Protein sequence: CASSPERTGNTIYF.

By its share, this clone is medium-sized (0.01 to 0.1%). The V gene is TRBV13, the J gene TRBJ1-6; D not resolved. The V and J ends lost 0 bases and 9 bases respectively, with 15 bases between them. This CDR3 is built from 16 residues. In germline, CDR1 is PRHDT, CDR2 FYEKMQ (reference sequence). CDR3 in amino acids: CASSLGHWLGSSPLHF. The CDR3 region has the DNA TGTGCCAGCAGCTTAGGCCATTGGTTGGGATCTTCACCCCTCCACTTT.

The chain is built from TRBV23-1 and TRBJ2-1, with D perhaps matching TRBD2 (6 bases). TRBV23-1 counts as an open reading frame of uncertain function. Trimming stripped 5 bases from V and 3 bases from J, with 17 bases between. The CDR3 consists of 16 residues. The DNA of the CDR3 is TGCGCCAGCAGTTGCCAGGGAGGAACCTACTACAATGAGCAGTTCTTC. Amino acids: CASSCQGGTYYNEQFF.

Sample share makes this clone large. This chain joins TRBV2 and TRBJ2-3; 7 nucleotides line up with TRBD1. CDR3 size: 15 residues. V lost 6 bases to trimming and J lost 0 bases; unmatched junction nucleotides: 6. In germline, CDR1 is SNHLY, CDR2 FYNNEI. CDR3 protein: CASSGGTASTDTQYF. The DNA for the CDR3 is TGTGCCAGCAGCGGTGGGACAGCTAGCACAGATACGCAGTATTTT. Drawing the rest from reference TRBV2 and TRBJ2-3, the complete variable domain is EPEVTQTPSHQVTQMGQEVILRCVPISNHLYFYWYRQILGQKVEFLVSFYNNEISEKSEIFDDQFSVERPDGSNFTLKIRSTKLEDSAMYFCASSGGTASTDTQYFGPGTRLTVL.

The chain joins TRBV4-1 to TRBJ2-7; 9 bases fit TRBD2. The V gene end was trimmed by 4 bases and the J gene end by 1 base; junction bases not matched to a gene: 8. Germline CDR1 reads MGHRA; CDR2 reads YSYEKL. The CDR3 loop spans 16 amino acids. CDR3 residues: CASSPTLAGGSYEQYF. DNA for the CDR3: TGCGCCAGCAGCCCCACACTAGCGGGCGGATCCTACGAGCAGTACTTC.

This clone is labeled as large. This chain joins TRBV9 and TRBJ2-7, with D perhaps TRBD1 or TRBD2 (6 bases each). Germline lookup yields CDR1 SGDLS and CDR2 YYNGEE. The CDR3 has 15 residues. V was clipped by 3 bases and J by 1 base, with 14 bases between them. DNA of the CDR3: TGTGCCAGCAGCGAGGGGCAGGGGACTTCCTACGAGCAGTACTTC. Its translation is CASSEGQGTSYEQYF.

The genes are TRBV6-5 and TRBJ1-6; no definite D call. This CDR3 region has 13 residues. Germline CDR1 MNHEY, CDR2 SVGAGI. V lost 6 bases to trimming and J lost 6 bases, with 9 bases between them. The CDR3 protein is CASSQHTNSPLHF. The CDR3, as DNA: TGTGCCAGCAGCCAACACACTAATTCACCCCTCCACTTT.

The chain joins TRBV19 to TRBJ1-2, with TRBD1 as a possible D gene (5 bases). The ends were cut back, 8 bases at V and 7 bases at J, with 17 bases in the middle. This CDR3 is built from 13 residues. Germline lookup yields CDR1 LNHDA and CDR2 SQIVND (reference sequence). The DNA for the CDR3 is TGTGCCAGTGGGAGGGGCCCCGGTAGTGGCTACACCTTC. As protein: CASGRGPGSGYTF.

V and J are TRBV5-1 and TRBJ1-1; TRBD1 agrees at 10 bases. Germline CDR1 is SGHRS and CDR2 is YFSETQ. This CDR3 spans 19 amino acids. V shed 4 bases, J shed 2 bases, and the junction held 17 bases outside the gene matches. CDR3 sequence: CASSPRDRGQQFSNTEAFF. The CDR3 nucleotides are TGCGCCAGCAGCCCCCGGGACAGGGGACAGCAATTTTCTAACACTGAAGCTTTCTTT.